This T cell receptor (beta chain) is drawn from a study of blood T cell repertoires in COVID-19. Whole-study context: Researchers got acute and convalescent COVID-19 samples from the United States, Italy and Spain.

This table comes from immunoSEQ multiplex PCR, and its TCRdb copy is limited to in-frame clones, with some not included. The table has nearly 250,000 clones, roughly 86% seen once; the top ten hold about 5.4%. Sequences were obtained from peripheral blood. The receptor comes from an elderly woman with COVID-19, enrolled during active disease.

The CDR3 spells CATSDRMRSQFF. CDR3 bases: TGTGCCACCAGTGATCGAATGCGGTCGCAGTTCTTC. V gene TRBV24-1 combines with J gene TRBJ2-1; the D is unclear. Trimming removed 3 bases from V and 12 bases from J, with 11 bases in between. CDR1 KGHDR and CDR2 SFDVKD come from the germline V gene. The CDR3 is 12 residues long.